The clone carrying this TCR beta chain has ten or more counts. The antigen remains unidentified. Quantitative barcoded 5'-RACE was used to prepare TCR beta libraries. TCRdb re-called the 5' RACE reads with MiXCR, one entry per CDR3 protein. The table shows about 42,000 distinct CDR3 sequences, with 2.5% to 3.5% occurring only once. The sample is drawn from a study of CD8 T cells in ankylosing spondylitis. The study's findings and limits: Matched synovial fluid from ankylosing spondylitis patients was reported to be enriched for disease-linked clones. Ankylosing spondylitis blood appeared to carry a characteristic TCR beta motif of several highly homologous variants. Some of the motif variants had earlier been found in reactive arthritis patients' fluid and blood.

The CDR3 is 14 residues long. CDR1 is SGDLS and CDR2 is YYNGEE in the germline V gene. The V and J ends lost 0 bases and 4 bases respectively, with 9 bases between them. The specimen sequenced was blood, either unsorted or a sorted T cell fraction (not recorded which). This clonotype was obtained from a male donor with ankylosing spondylitis or in good health (not recorded which). The V gene is TRBV9, the J gene TRBJ2-3; D may be TRBD2 (6 bases). Here the CDR3 DNA reads TGTGCCAGCAGCGTAGCGGGAGACCCAGATACGCAGTATTTT. It translates to CASSVAGDPDTQYF.